The 3 T cell receptor beta chains below come from one sample, sequenced in a study of CD8+CD57+ T cells in acquired aplastic anemia. Researchers used genomic DNA as the template to profile TCR beta VDJ and CDR3. TCRdb re-called the reads with MiXCR, one entry per CDR3 protein. The sample holds approximately 50,000 distinct CDR3 sequences, about two thirds seen once. Sequenced: sorted CD4+, CD8+, or CD8+CD57+ T cells (not recorded which) from PBMCs. These receptors were taken from a human donor in good health, serving as a control.

The chain couples TRBV20-1 to TRBJ1-2; D remains unclear. Germline assignment: CDR1 DFQATT and CDR2 SNEGSKA (reference sequence). The CDR3 is made up of 12 amino acids. V was pared by 5 bases and J by 2 bases, with 9 bases between. CDR3 protein: CSARPGNYGYTF. DNA for the CDR3: TGCAGTGCTCGACCGGGAAACTATGGCTACACCTTC.

This chain connects TRBV25-1 to TRBJ1-4, with a weak D call TRBD1 (5 bases). This CDR3 spans 13 amino acids. Germline CDR1 and CDR2: MGHDK and SYGVNS. V lost 6 bases, J lost 7 bases, and 12 bases lay in between. The CDR3 loop reads CASSPGASEKLFF. CDR3 coding DNA: TGTGCCAGCAGCCCTGGGGCGAGTGAAAAACTGTTTTTT.

The chain uses TRBV20-1 and TRBJ2-3; tentative D call: TRBD1 (6 bases). The ends were cut back, 2 bases at V and 6 bases at J, with 12 bases in the middle. The CDR3 extends over 13 amino acids. The V gene's germline CDR1 is DFQATT and CDR2 SNEGSKA (reference sequence). The CDR3 spells CSARKTGLDTQYF. CDR3 DNA sequence: TGCAGTGCTAGAAAAACAGGGTTGGATACGCAGTATTTT.